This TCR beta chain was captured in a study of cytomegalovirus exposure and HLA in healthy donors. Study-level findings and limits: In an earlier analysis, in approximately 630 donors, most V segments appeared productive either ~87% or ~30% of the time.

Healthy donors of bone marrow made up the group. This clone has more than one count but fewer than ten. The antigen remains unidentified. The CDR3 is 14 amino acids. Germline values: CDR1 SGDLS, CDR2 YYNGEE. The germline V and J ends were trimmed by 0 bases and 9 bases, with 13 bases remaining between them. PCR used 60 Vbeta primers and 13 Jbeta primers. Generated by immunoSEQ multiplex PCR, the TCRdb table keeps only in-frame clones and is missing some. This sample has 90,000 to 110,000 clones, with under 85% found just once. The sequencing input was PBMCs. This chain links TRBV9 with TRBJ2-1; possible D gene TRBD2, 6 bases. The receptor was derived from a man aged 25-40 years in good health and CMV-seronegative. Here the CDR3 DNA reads TGTGCCAGCAGCGTAGGCGGGGTTGGAGGTGAGCAGTTCTTC. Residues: CASSVGGVGGEQFF.